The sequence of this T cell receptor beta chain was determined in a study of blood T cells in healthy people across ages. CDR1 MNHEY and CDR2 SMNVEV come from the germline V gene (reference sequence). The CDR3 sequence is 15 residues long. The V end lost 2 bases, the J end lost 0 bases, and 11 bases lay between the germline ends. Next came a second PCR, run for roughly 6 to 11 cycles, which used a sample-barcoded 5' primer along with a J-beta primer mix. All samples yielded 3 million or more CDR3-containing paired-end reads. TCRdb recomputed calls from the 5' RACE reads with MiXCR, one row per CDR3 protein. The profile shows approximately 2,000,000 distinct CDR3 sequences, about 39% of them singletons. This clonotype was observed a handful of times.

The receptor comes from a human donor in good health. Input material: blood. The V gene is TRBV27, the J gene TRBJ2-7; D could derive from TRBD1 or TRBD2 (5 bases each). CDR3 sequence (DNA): TGTGCCAGCAGTTTACGGGACGTTAGCTCCTACGAGCAGTACTTC. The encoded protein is CASSLRDVSSYEQYF.